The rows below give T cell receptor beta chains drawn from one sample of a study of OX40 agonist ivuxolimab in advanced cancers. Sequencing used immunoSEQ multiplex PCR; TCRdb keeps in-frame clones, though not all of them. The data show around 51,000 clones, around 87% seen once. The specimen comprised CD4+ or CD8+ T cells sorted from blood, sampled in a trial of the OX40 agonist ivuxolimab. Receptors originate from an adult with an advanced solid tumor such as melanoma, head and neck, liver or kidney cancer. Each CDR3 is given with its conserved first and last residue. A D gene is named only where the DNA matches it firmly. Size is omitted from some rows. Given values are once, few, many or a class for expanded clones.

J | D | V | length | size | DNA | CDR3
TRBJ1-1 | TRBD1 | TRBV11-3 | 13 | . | TGTGCCAGCAGCCCACAGGGGCCCCCTGAAGCTTTCTTT | CASSPQGPPEAFF
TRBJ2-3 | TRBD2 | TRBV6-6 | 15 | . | TGTGCCAGCAGCATGACTAGCGGGGGGACAGATACGCAGTATTTT | CASSMTSGGTDTQYF
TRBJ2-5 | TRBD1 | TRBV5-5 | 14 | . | TGTGCCAGCAGCATGGGACAGCCGCAAGAGACCCAGTACTTC | CASSMGQPQETQYF
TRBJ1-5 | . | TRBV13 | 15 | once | TGTGCCAGCAGCATCGGACAAGACGGGAGTCAGCCCCAGCATTTT | CASSIGQDGSQPQHF
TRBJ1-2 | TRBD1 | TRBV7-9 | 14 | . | TGTGCCAGCTGGGCGGGACAGGCAAACTATGGCTACACCTTC | CASWAGQANYGYTF
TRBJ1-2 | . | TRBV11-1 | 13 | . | TGTGCCAGCAGCTCACCAGGACTTCAGGGCTACACCTTC | CASSSPGLQGYTF
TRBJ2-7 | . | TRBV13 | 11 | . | TGTGCCAGCAGCCCCGCCTACGAGCAGTACTTC | CASSPAYEQYF
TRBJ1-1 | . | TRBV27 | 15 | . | TGTGCCAGCAGTTTAAGCAGTTATGGGAACACTGAAGCTTTCTTT | CASSLSSYGNTEAFF
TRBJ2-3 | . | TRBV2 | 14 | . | TGTGCCAGCAGTGATCAGACCCCCACAGATACGCAGTATTTT | CASSDQTPTDTQYF
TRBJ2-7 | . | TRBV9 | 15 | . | TGTGCCAGCAGCGTAGAGGCCCGGACCGCCTACGAGCAGTACTTC | CASSVEARTAYEQYF
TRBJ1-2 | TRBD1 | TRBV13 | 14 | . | TGTGCCAGCAGCGCGACAGGGGGCGGGCATGGCTACACCTTC | CASSATGGGHGYTF
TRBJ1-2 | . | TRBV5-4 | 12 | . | TGTGCCAGCAGCTTGGTAGCAAATGGCTACACCTTC | CASSLVANGYTF
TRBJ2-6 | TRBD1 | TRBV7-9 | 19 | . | TGTGCCAGCAGCCCGCCCGGGACAGGGGGCATAGCTGGGGCCAACGTCCTGACTTTC | CASSPPGTGGIAGANVLTF
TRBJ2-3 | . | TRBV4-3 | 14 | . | TGCGCCAGCAGCCAAGATCTAAACACAGATACGCAGTATTTT | CASSQDLNTDTQYF
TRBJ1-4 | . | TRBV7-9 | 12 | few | TGTGCCAGCAGGGGGGGAGAGGAAAAACTGTTTTTT | CASRGGEEKLFF
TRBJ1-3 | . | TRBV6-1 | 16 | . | TGTGCCAGCAGTGAAGAGGGACACTTATCTGGAAACACCATATATTTT | CASSEEGHLSGNTIYF
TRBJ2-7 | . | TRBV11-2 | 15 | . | TGTGCCAGCAGCTCCTTAGTGGAGGGAATCAACGAGCAGTACTTC | CASSSLVEGINEQYF
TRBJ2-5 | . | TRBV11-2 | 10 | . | TGTGCCAGCAGCTTAGAGACCCAGTACTTC | CASSLETQYF
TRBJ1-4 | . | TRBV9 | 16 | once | TGTGCCAGCAGCCCACCGCCGGGGACTCCGGCGGATAGACTGTTTTTT | CASSPPPGTPADRLFF
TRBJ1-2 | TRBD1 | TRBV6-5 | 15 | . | TGTGCCAGCAGTTATCAACAGGGGTTCAACTATGGCTACACCTTC | CASSYQQGFNYGYTF
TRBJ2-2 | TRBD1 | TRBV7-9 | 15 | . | TGTGCCAGCAGGACCGGGACAGGGGGCACCGGGGAGCTGTTTTTT | CASRTGTGGTGELFF
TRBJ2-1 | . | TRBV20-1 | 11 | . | TGCCTTTGGGAGGTGGGCAATGAGCAGTTCTTC | CLWEVGNEQFF
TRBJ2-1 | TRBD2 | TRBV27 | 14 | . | TGTGCCAGCAGGTTAGCGGGAGTCGGCAATGAGCAGTTCTTC | CASRLAGVGNEQFF
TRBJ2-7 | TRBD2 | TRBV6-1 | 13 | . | TGTGCCAGCAGCCCGGGGGGGGCTGGCGAGCAGTACTTC | CASSPGGAGEQYF
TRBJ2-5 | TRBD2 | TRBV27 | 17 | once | TGTGCCAGCAGTCCGCGGGGTAGCGGGAGCTTAGGCGAGACCCAGTACTTC | CASSPRGSGSLGETQYF
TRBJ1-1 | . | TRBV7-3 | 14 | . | TGTGCCAGCAGCGCCGGGGACGGCGGCGCTGAAGCTTTCTTT | CASSAGDGGAEAFF
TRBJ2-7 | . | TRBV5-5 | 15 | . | TGTGCCAGCAGAGGTTCAGGGGACGTAACCTACGAGCAGTACTTC | CASRGSGDVTYEQYF
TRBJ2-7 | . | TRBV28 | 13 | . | TGTGCCAGCAGGGTGCGGGATTTGGCCGAGCAGTACTTC | CASRVRDLAEQYF
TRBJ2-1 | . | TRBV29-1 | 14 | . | TGCAGCGTTGAAAGGGGCGACTCCTACAATGAGCAGTTCTTC | CSVERGDSYNEQFF
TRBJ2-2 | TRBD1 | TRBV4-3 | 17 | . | TGCGCCAGCAGCCTTCTCCCCGGGACAGGAAGGACCGGGGAGCTGTTTTTT | CASSLLPGTGRTGELFF
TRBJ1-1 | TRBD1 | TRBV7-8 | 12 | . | TGTGCCAGCAGCCCTAGGACAGGGGAAGCTTTCTTT | CASSPRTGEAFF
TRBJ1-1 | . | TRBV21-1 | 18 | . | TGTGCCAGCAGCAAAAGGGGAGTTGAGTTGAAGAAAAACACTGAAGCTTTCTTT | CASSKRGVELKKNTEAFF
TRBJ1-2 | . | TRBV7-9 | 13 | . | TGTGCCAGCAGCTTACAGGAGGGCTATGGCTACACCTTC | CASSLQEGYGYTF
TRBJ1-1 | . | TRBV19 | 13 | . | TGTGCCAGTAGTATAGGCGGAAACACTGAAGCTTTCTTT | CASSIGGNTEAFF